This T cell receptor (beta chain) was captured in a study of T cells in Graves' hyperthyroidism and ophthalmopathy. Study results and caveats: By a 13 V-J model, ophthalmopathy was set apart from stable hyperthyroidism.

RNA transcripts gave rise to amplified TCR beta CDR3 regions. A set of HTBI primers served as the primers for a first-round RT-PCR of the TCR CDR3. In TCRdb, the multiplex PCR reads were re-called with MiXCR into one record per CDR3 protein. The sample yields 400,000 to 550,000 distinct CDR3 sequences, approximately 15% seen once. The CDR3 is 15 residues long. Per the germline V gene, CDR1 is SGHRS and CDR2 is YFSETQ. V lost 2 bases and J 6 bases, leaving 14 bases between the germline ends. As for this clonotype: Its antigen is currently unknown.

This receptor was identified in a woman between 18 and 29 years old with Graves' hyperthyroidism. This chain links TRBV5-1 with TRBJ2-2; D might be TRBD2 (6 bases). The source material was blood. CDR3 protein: CASSFGGTGSGELFF. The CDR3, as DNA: TGCGCCAGCAGCTTTGGGGGGACGGGCTCCGGGGAGCTGTTTTTT.